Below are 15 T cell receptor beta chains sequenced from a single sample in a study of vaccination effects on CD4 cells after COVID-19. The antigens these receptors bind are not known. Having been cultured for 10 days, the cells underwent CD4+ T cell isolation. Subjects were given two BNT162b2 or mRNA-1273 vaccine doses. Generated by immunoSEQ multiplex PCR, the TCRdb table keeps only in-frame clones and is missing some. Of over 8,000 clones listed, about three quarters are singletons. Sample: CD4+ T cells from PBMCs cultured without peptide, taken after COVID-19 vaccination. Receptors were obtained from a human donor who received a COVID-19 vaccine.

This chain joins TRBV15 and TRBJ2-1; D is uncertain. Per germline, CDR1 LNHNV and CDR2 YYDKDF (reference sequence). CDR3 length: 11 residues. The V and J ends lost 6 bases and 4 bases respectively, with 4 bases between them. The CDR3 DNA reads TGTGCCACCAGGGGTTACAATGAGCAGTTCTTC. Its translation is CATRGYNEQFF. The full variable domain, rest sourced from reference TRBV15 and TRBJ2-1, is DAMVIQNPRYQVTQFGKPVTLSCSQTLNHNVMYWYQQKSSQAPKLLFHYYDKDFNNEADTPDNFQSRRPNTSFCFLDIRSPGLGDTAMYLCATRGYNEQFFGPGTRLTVL.

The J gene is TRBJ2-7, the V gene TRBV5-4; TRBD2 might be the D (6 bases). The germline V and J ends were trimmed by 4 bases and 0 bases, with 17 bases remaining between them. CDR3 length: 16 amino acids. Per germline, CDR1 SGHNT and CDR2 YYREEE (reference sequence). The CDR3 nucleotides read TGTGCCAGCAGCCCGCGGGGACGCTCGAGCTCCTACGAGCAGTACTTC. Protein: CASSPRGRSSSYEQYF.

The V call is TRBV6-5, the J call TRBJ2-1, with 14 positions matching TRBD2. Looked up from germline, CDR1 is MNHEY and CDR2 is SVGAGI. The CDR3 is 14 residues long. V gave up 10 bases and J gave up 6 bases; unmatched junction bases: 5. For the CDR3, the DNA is TGTGCCACCAAGGGGACTAGCGGGAGCAATGAGCAGTTCTTC. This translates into CATKGTSGSNEQFF.

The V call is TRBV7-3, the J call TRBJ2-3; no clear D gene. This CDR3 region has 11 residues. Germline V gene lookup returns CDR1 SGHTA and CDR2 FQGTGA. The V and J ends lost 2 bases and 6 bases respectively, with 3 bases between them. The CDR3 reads CASSLSDTQYF. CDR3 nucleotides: TGTGCCAGCAGCTTATCCGATACGCAGTATTTT.

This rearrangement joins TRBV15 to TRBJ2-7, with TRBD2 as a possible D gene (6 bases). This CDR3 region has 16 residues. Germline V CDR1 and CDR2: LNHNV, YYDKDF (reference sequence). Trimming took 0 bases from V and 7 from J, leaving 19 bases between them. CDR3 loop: CATSRDWTGVASEQYF. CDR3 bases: TGTGCCACCAGCAGAGATTGGACGGGAGTAGCGAGTGAGCAGTACTTC.

The CDR3 DNA reads TGTGCCAGCTCACCACCTTCTGGAAACACCATATATTTT. This encodes CASSPPSGNTIYF. The chain employs TRBV18 and TRBJ1-3, with D unresolved. The germline V and J ends were trimmed by 0 bases and 1 base, with 1 base remaining between them. Germline V lookup: CDR1 KGHSH, CDR2 LQKENI. The CDR3 length is 13 residues.

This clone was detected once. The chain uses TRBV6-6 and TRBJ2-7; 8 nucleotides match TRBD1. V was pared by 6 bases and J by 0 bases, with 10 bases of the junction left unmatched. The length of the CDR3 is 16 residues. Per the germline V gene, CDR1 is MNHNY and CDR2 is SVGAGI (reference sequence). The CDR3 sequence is CASRDVGDRSSYEQYF. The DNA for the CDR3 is TGTGCCAGCAGAGACGTAGGGGACAGGAGCTCCTACGAGCAGTACTTC.

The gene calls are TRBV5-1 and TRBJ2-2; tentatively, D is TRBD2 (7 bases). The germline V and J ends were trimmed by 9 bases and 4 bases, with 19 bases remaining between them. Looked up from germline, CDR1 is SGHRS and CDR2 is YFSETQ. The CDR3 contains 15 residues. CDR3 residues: CATQGGDLVTGELFF. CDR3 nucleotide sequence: TGCGCCACTCAAGGGGGGGATTTGGTCACCGGGGAGCTGTTTTTT.

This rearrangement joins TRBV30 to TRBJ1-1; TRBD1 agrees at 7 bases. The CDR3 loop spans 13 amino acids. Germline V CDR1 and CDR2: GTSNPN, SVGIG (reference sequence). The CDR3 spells CAGDRLMNTEAFF. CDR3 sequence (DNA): TGTGCTGGGGACAGACTCATGAACACTGAAGCTTTCTTT.

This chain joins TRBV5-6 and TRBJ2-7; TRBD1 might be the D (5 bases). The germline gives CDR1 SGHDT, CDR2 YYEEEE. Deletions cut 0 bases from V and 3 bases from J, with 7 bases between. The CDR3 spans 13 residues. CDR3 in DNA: TGTGCCAGCAGCTTGGTAGGGGACTACGAGCAGTACTTC. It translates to CASSLVGDYEQYF.

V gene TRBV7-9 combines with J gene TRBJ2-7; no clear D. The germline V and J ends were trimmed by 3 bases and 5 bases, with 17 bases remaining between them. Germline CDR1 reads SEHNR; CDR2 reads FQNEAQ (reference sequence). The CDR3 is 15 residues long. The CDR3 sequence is CASSFQGSLVDEQYF. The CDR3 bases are TGTGCCAGCAGCTTTCAAGGCTCCCTCGTGGACGAGCAGTACTTC.

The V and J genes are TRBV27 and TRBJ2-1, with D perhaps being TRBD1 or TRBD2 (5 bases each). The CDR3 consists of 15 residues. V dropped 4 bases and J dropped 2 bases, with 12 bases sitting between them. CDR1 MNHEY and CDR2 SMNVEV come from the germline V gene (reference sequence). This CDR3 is CASSSRAGAYNEQFF. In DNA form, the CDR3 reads TGTGCCAGCAGTTCCAGGGCCGGGGCCTACAATGAGCAGTTCTTC.

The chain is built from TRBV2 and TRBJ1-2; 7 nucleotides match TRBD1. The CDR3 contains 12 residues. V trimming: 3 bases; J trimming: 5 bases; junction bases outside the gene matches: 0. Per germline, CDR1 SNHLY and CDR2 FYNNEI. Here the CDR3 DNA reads TGTGCCAGCAGTGACAGGGGGTATGGCTACACCTTC. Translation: CASSDRGYGYTF.

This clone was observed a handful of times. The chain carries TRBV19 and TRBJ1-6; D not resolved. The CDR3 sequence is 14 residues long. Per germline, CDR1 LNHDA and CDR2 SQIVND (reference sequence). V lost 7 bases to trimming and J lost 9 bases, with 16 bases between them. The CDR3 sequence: CASTTGPGISPLHF. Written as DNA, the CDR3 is TGTGCCAGTACTACCGGGCCCGGGATTTCACCCCTCCACTTT.

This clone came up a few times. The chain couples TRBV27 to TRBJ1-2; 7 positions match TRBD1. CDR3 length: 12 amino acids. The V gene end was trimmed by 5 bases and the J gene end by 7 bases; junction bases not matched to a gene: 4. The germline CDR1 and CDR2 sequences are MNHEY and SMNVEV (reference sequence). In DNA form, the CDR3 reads TGTGCCAGCAGTCAAGGGGGCTTTGGCTACACCTTC. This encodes CASSQGGFGYTF.